This paragraph covers one T cell receptor (beta chain) sequence. Antigen: not known. This specimen belongs to a study of shared clonotypes between healthy human individuals. Selected positively for CCR7 and CD45RO-negative, naive CD8 cells excluded terminally differentiated effector memory CD45RA+ cells. All donors were Caucasian adults living in Nashville, Tennessee. The assay was immunoSEQ multiplex PCR, and TCRdb's table has in-frame clones only and misses some. The table records roughly 570,000 clones, roughly 98% of them present only once. Study-level points and caveats: The study found about 5.1% of naive CD4 clonotypes shared across several donors. Non-shared clonotypes showed lower generation probabilities than clonotypes common to all four donors. Estimated richness was generally greater in naive than memory subsets.

Looked up from germline, CDR1 is LGHNA and CDR2 is YSLEER. This CDR3 contains 14 residues. V gave up 3 bases and J gave up 4 bases, with 11 bases separating them. The chain employs TRBV4-3 and TRBJ2-3; weak D call: TRBD2 (5 bases). The sequence derives from a man aged 30 to 45 in good health. Input material: naive CD8+ T cells sorted from blood. CDR3 sequence reads: CASSQGDGADTQYF. CDR3 coding DNA: TGCGCCAGCAGCCAGGGAGATGGAGCAGATACGCAGTATTTT.